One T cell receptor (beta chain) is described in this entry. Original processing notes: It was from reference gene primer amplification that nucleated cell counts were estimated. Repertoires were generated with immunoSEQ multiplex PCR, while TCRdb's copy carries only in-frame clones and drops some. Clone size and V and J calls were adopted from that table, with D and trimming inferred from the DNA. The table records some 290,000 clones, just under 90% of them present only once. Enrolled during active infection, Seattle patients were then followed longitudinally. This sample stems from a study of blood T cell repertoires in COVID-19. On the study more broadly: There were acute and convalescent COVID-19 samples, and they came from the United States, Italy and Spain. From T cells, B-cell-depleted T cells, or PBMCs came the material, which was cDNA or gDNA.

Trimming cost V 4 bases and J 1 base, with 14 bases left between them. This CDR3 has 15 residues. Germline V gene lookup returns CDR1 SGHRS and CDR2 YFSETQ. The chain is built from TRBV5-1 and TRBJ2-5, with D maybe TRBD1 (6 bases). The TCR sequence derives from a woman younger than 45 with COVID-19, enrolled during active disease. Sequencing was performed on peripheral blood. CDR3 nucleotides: TGCGCCAGCAGCGCAACCCAGGGGAGCCAAGAGACCCAGTACTTC. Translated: CASSATQGSQETQYF.